Shown below are 20 T cell receptor beta chains from a single sample sequenced in a study of preoperative IRX-2 immunotherapy in early breast cancer. The treatment here: preoperative locoregional IRX-2 cytokine immunotherapy. Produced via immunoSEQ multiplex PCR; TCRdb's table is partial and in-frame only. This table has about 33,000 clones, under 90% appearing once. Sequences were derived from tumor tissue, sampled after IRX-2 immunotherapy. All receptors come from a human donor with breast cancer.

The V and J genes are TRBV28 and TRBJ1-1; the match to TRBD1 covers 8 bases. J lost 11 bases, V lost 5 bases, and 16 bases had no gene match. This CDR3 contains 15 residues. CDR1 is MDHEN and CDR2 is SYDVKM in the germline V gene. Here the CDR3 DNA reads TGTGCCAGCAGTCCACATGACAGGGGCCACGTTGTGGCTTTCTTT. As protein: CASSPHDRGHVVAFF.

The V gene is TRBV10-3, the J gene TRBJ2-7; D remains unclear. This CDR3 has 12 amino acids. The V end lost 2 bases, the J end lost 7 bases, and 9 bases lay between the germline ends. The germline CDR1 and CDR2 sequences are ENHRY and SYGVKD. CDR3 bases: TGTGCCATCAGTGAGGGGGTGAGGGAGCAGTACGTC. Translation gives CAISEGVREQYV.

The V and J genes are TRBV11-3 and TRBJ2-2; D gene uncertain. CDR3 size: 15 residues. Looked up from germline, CDR1 is SGHNT and CDR2 is YENEEA. Trimming took 2 bases from V and 1 from J, leaving 8 bases between them. The CDR3 coding sequence is TGTGCCAGCAGCTTAAGATTCTGGAACACCGGGGAGCTGTTTTTT. This sequence encodes CASSLRFWNTGELFF.

This chain joins TRBV7-6 and TRBJ1-1; D may be TRBD1 (5 bases). CDR1 and CDR2 (germline): SGHVS, FNYEAQ. CDR3 length: 16 amino acids. V was shortened by 2 bases and J by 0 bases, with 13 bases between the two germline ends. The CDR3, as DNA: TGTGCCAGCAGCTTAAGTTTCGACAGATTGAACACTGAAGCTTTCTTT. It codes for CASSLSFDRLNTEAFF.

The chain links TRBV5-1 to TRBJ2-2, with 11 bases that match TRBD2. Trimming took 4 bases from V and 4 from J; bases not matched to a gene: 6. CDR3 length equals 16 residues. Germline-derived CDR1 and CDR2 are SGHRS and YFSETQ. The CDR3 DNA reads TGCGCCAGCAGCGGTACTAGCGGGAGTGTCACCGGGGAGCTGTTTTTT. This gives the protein CASSGTSGSVTGELFF.

The chain is built from TRBV19 and TRBJ1-1; D might be TRBD1 (5 bases). In germline, CDR1 is LNHDA, CDR2 SQIVND (reference sequence). V was trimmed by 3 bases and J by 11 bases, leaving 13 bases between them. The CDR3 runs 12 residues. CDR3 nucleotide sequence: TGTGCCAGTAGTATCGGCAGAAAGGGGGCTTTCTTT. As protein: CASSIGRKGAFF.

This sequence joins TRBV30 and TRBJ1-1; 11 bases agree with TRBD1. CDR1 is GTSNPN, CDR2 SVGIG, per germline (reference sequence). V trimming: 2 bases; J trimming: 2 bases; junction bases outside the gene matches: 4. The CDR3 spans 15 residues. The CDR3 here is CAWSPGTGGNTEAFF. In DNA form, the CDR3 reads TGTGCCTGGAGTCCCGGGACAGGGGGAAACACTGAAGCTTTCTTT. Complete variable domain (other parts from reference TRBV30 and TRBJ1-1): SQTIHQWPATLVQPVGSPLSLECTVEGTSNPNLYWYRQAAGRGLQLLFYSVGIGQISSEVPQNLSASRPQDRQFILSSKKLLLSDSGFYLCAWSPGTGGNTEAFFGQGTRLTVV.

The chain joins TRBV6-8 to TRBJ1-4; TRBD1 matches at 7 bases. This CDR3 comprises 13 residues. The V gene end was trimmed by 10 bases and the J gene end by 7 bases; junction bases not matched to a gene: 9. Germline V lookup: CDR1 MNHGY, CDR2 SAAAGT. CDR3 nucleotide sequence: TGTGCCACCCAACAGGGGCGGTCTGAAAAACTGTTTTTT. Its translation: CATQQGRSEKLFF.

The chain has TRBV11-3 and TRBJ1-2; weak D call: TRBD1 (6 bases). Trimming took 0 bases from V and 7 from J, leaving 18 bases between them. This CDR3 has 16 amino acids. The germline CDR1 and CDR2 sequences are SGHNT and YENEEA. The CDR3 bases are TGTGCCAGCAGCTTAGAAACCGGGGGGCGAATAGGTGGCTACACCTTC. Translation: CASSLETGGRIGGYTF.

This clone has a single count. The chain has TRBV11-3 and TRBJ2-3, with 11 bases lining up with TRBD2. Germline V lookup: CDR1 SGHNT, CDR2 YENEEA. The V gene end was trimmed by 5 bases and the J gene end by 4 bases; junction bases not matched to a gene: 5. The CDR3 consists of 15 residues. CDR3 sequence: CASSPGLAVSDTQYF. Written as DNA, the CDR3 is TGTGCCAGCAGCCCGGGACTAGCGGTTTCAGATACGCAGTATTTT. Full variable domain (missing parts from reference TRBV11-3 and TRBJ2-3): EAGVVQSPRYKIIEKKQPVAFWCNPISGHNTLYWYLQNLGQGPELLIRYENEEAVDDSQLPKDRFSAERLKGVDSTLKIQPAELGDSAVYLCASSPGLAVSDTQYFGPGTRLTVL.

The chain recombines TRBV28 with TRBJ1-2, with no clear D. The CDR3 totals 14 residues. Trimming left V 2 bases short and J 7 bases short, with 14 bases between. Germline CDR1 reads MDHEN; CDR2 reads SYDVKM. CDR3 residues: CASSLRPSWGGYTF. The CDR3 DNA reads as TGTGCCAGCAGTTTAAGGCCGTCCTGGGGTGGCTACACCTTC.

CDR3 DNA sequence: TGTGCTAGTGGTTTGGTACGCTCCGCCGGTACGTTTGAGCAGTTCTTC. Translated: CASGLVRSAGTFEQFF. The gene calls are TRBV12-5 and TRBJ2-1; D is uncertain. Germline V gene data show CDR1 as LGHNT and CDR2 as FRNRAP. V was clipped by 0 bases and J by 9 bases, with 18 bases between them. The CDR3 runs 16 residues.

The chain links TRBV11-3 to TRBJ2-7; D might be TRBD1 or TRBD2, each matching 6 bases. Per the germline V gene, CDR1 is SGHNT and CDR2 is YENEEA. This CDR3 has 14 amino acids. Trimming removed 5 bases at V and 3 bases at J, with 14 bases between. CDR3 amino acids: CASSEGGSGYEQYF. As DNA, the CDR3 is TGTGCCAGCAGCGAAGGGGGTAGCGGCTACGAGCAGTACTTC.

V usage is TRBV18 and J usage is TRBJ1-4, with D unresolved. CDR1 is KGHSH and CDR2 is LQKENI in the germline V gene. Between the trimmed V and J ends, which lost 8 bases and 0 bases, there was a span of 16 bases. CDR3 size: 16 residues. This CDR3 reads CASSTRGPATNEKLFF. The CDR3 DNA follows: TGTGCCAGCAGCACGAGAGGGCCTGCAACTAATGAAAAACTGTTTTTT.

This chain's CDR3 is CASSLVSGSYNEQFF. DNA of the CDR3: TGTGCCAGCAGCTTAGTTTCCGGCTCCTACAATGAGCAGTTCTTC. This sequence joins TRBV7-1 and TRBJ2-1; D remains ambiguous. TRBV7-1 is labeled an ORF, and its function is uncertain. CDR3 length equals 15 residues. V gave up 4 bases and J gave up 0 bases, with 10 bases separating them.

The genes are TRBV7-8 and TRBJ1-1; tentative D call: TRBD1 (5 bases). With 6 bases removed from V and 1 base from J, the gap between germline ends came to 9 bases. Germline CDR1 is SGHVS and CDR2 is FQNEAQ. The CDR3 length is 13 residues. The CDR3, as DNA: TGTGCCAGCAGACCAGGGAGGAACACTGAAGCTTTCTTT. Translated, it gives CASRPGRNTEAFF.

The chain couples TRBV28 to TRBJ2-1, with TRBD2 identical over 12 bases. V lost 9 bases to trimming and J lost 9 bases; unmatched junction nucleotides: 6. This CDR3 has 13 residues. The V gene's germline CDR1 is MDHEN and CDR2 SYDVKM. CDR3 amino acids: CASGLAGGFEQFF. The CDR3 DNA reads as TGTGCCAGTGGTCTAGCGGGGGGGTTTGAGCAGTTCTTC.

The chain combines TRBV6-8 with TRBJ1-1; D is uncertain. The CDR3 runs to 15 residues. Trimming removed 2 bases at V and 4 bases at J, with 14 bases between. Germline CDR1 MNHGY, CDR2 SAAAGT. The CDR3 loop is CASSYRPGSGTEAFF. CDR3 DNA: TGTGCCAGCAGTTACCGCCCGGGGTCGGGCACTGAAGCTTTCTTT.

CDR3 residues: CASSLIAGGPDTQYF. For the CDR3, the DNA is TGCGCCAGCAGCCTAATAGCGGGGGGGCCCGATACGCAGTATTTT. The chain combines TRBV5-1 with TRBJ2-3, with 11 nucleotides matching TRBD2. Germline V gives CDR1 SGHRS, CDR2 YFSETQ. V shed 4 bases and J 6 bases; nucleotides not matched to a gene: 7. CDR3 size: 15 residues.

The chain links TRBV23-1 to TRBJ1-3; D gene unclear. TRBV23-1 belongs to the ORF category, with a function that is uncertain. V lost 7 bases and J 0 bases, leaving 13 bases between the germline ends. The CDR3 consists of 15 residues. The CDR3 region has the DNA TGCGCCAGCAAAAGGTGGGTCGGCTCTGGAAACACCATATATTTT. Residues: CASKRWVGSGNTIYF.